Listed below are T cell receptor beta chains from one sample, sequenced in a study of OX40 agonist ivuxolimab in advanced cancers. Sequencing used immunoSEQ multiplex PCR; TCRdb keeps in-frame clones, though not all of them. In the table there are tens of thousands of clones, 87% of which are singletons. Sequences were derived from CD4+ or CD8+ T cells sorted from blood, sampled in a trial of the OX40 agonist ivuxolimab. The source is an adult with an advanced solid tumor such as melanoma, head and neck, liver or kidney cancer. CDR3s include the opening cysteine and the closing phenylalanine or tryptophan. A D gene is named only where the DNA matches it firmly. Rows give clone size only sometimes, using once, few, many, or a class for an expanded clone.

V gene	D gene	clone size	J gene	CDR3 DNA	CDR3 protein
TRBV6-1	TRBD2	.	TRBJ2-7	TGTGCCAGCCATACCGGCCTAGCGGGATTCATACCGAACTTC	CASHTGLAGFIPNF
TRBV11-2	.	.	TRBJ1-1	TGTGCCAGCAGCTTAGCCTACGCCACTGAAGCTTTCTTT	CASSLAYATEAFF
TRBV23-1	.	.	TRBJ2-4	TGCGCCAGCAGTCATGGGGGACAAGCCAAAAACATTCAGTACTTC	CASSHGGQAKNIQYF
TRBV12-5	.	.	TRBJ2-7	TGTGCTAGTGGCCCCGGCAGCTCCTACGAGCAGTACTTC	CASGPGSSYEQYF
TRBV5-4	TRBD1	.	TRBJ2-7	TGTGCCAGCATGTCCGGGACAGGATTAAATCAGCAGTACTTC	CASMSGTGLNQQYF
TRBV7-2	.	.	TRBJ2-1	TGTGCCAGCAGCTCAGGATATGGACTATATTGGGTCTTC	CASSSGYGLYWVF
TRBV5-1	.	.	TRBJ2-5	TGCGCCAGCAGCTTGGGCAGCCGGCAAGAGACCCAGTACTTC	CASSLGSRQETQYF
TRBV4-3	.	.	TRBJ1-6	TGCGCCAGCAGCCAAGCGCCCGGGCCGGTCAGGCGGTCACCCCTCCACTTT	CASSQAPGPVRRSPLHF
TRBV11-3	.	.	TRBJ2-3	TGTGCCAGCAGCTTAAGCCGGGCAGATACGCAGTATTTT	CASSLSRADTQYF
TRBV7-2	.	.	TRBJ2-1	TGTGCCAGCAGTTCCTCAAACCAAGGGGCCTATGGGGAGCAGTTCTTC	CASSSSNQGAYGEQFF
TRBV6-6	.	.	TRBJ1-1	TGTGCCAGCAGCCGAACCACGACAGGGAACACTGAAGCTTTCTTT	CASSRTTTGNTEAFF
TRBV27	TRBD2	.	TRBJ2-1	TGTGCCAGCAGTTCGATAGCGGGAGGGCCCTACAATGAGCAGTTCTTC	CASSSIAGGPYNEQFF
TRBV7-9	.	.	TRBJ2-7	TGTGCCAGCAGCTTTCTCAGGGCACAGTCCTACGAGCAGTACTTC	CASSFLRAQSYEQYF
TRBV28	.	.	TRBJ2-4	TGTGCCAGCAGTCAACGGACCTACACGAGGTACTTC	CASSQRTYTRYF
TRBV5-6	.	.	TRBJ2-5	TGTGCCAGCAGCCCGGACACCAGAGGGACCCAGTACTTC	CASSPDTRGTQYF
TRBV2	.	few	TRBJ2-2	TGTGCCAGCGGCCAGCCCGGTGGGGAGCTGTTTTTT	CASGQPGGELFF
TRBV7-8	TRBD2	.	TRBJ2-3	TGTGCCAGCAGCTTAGCTTCTAGCGGGAGAGTCGCAGATACGCAGTATTTT	CASSLASSGRVADTQYF
TRBV29-1	TRBD1	.	TRBJ1-2	TGCAGCGTTGAGAACAGGGGGAGGCATGGCTACACCTTC	CSVENRGRHGYTF
TRBV7-9	.	.	TRBJ1-4	TGTGCCAGCAGCTATGGGGCCGGGGAAAAACTGTTTTTT	CASSYGAGEKLFF
TRBV2	TRBD2	.	TRBJ2-5	TGTGCCAGCCGGGAGGGACAAGAGACCCAGTACTTC	CASREGQETQYF
TRBV4-2	.	.	TRBJ2-1	TGTGCCAGCAGCCAAGGGGCTACTCTTGAGCAGTTCTTC	CASSQGATLEQFF
TRBV19	.	once	TRBJ1-5	TGTGCCAGTAGTCAGGGAGCCCTCCCCCCATATAGCAATCAGCCCCAGCATTTT	CASSQGALPPYSNQPQHF
TRBV15	TRBD1	.	TRBJ2-7	TGTGCCACCAGCAGAGACCTCAGGACAGGGGACGAGCAGTACTTC	CATSRDLRTGDEQYF
TRBV6-6	.	.	TRBJ2-5	TGTGCCAGCAGAGGGGACACAGGGCGTGAGACCCAGTACTTC	CASRGDTGRETQYF
TRBV5-1	.	.	TRBJ2-6	TGCGCCAGCAGCTTAATCGAGGCTGGGGCCAACGTCCTGACTTTC	CASSLIEAGANVLTF
TRBV10-1	TRBD2	.	TRBJ2-1	TGCGCCAGCAGCCGGGGGGGGAACGATGAGCAGTTCTTC	CASSRGGNDEQFF
TRBV10-1	TRBD2	once	TRBJ2-5	TGCGCCAGCAGTCCCGGGACTAGCGGGCGCCAAGAGACCCAGTACTTC	CASSPGTSGRQETQYF
TRBV7-9	.	.	TRBJ1-2	TGTGCCAGCAGCCCCCCCGGCCCCAGCGGCTACACCTTC	CASSPPGPSGYTF
TRBV10-1	TRBD1	.	TRBJ2-2	TGCGCCAGCAGTGAAGGACAGGGAGGCACCGGGGAGCTGTTTTTT	CASSEGQGGTGELFF
TRBV5-4	TRBD2	.	TRBJ2-7	TGTGCCAGCAGCAGAGGTAGCGGGAGTGGAGACGAGCAGTACTTC	CASSRGSGSGDEQYF
TRBV7-9	.	.	TRBJ1-2	TGTGCCAGGGGGATCAGGGTGGACCGAACTAATAACTATGGCTACACCTTC	CARGIRVDRTNNYGYTF
TRBV2	.	.	TRBJ1-1	TGTGCCAGCAGTATTCAGGGTAACACTGAAGCTTTCTTT	CASSIQGNTEAFF
TRBV19	.	.	TRBJ1-2	TGTGCCAGTCAAGGACAGAGACTTTATGGCTACACCTTC	CASQGQRLYGYTF
TRBV6-4	.	.	TRBJ2-3	TGTGCCAGCAGTGGTACACCGGGGGCGGACACAGATACGCAGTATTTT	CASSGTPGADTDTQYF
TRBV6-6	TRBD1	.	TRBJ1-6	TGTGCCAGCACCATTTCCGGGACAGGGTGGTCACCCCTCCACTTT	CASTISGTGWSPLHF
TRBV7-8	.	few	TRBJ1-2	TGTGCCAGCAGCTTAGCGCAGAATGGGGGTTATGGCTACACCTTC	CASSLAQNGGYGYTF
TRBV19	.	.	TRBJ1-1	TGTGCCAGTAGCCTCCCCCTTTATATGAACACTGAAGCTTTCTTT	CASSLPLYMNTEAFF
TRBV14	TRBD2	.	TRBJ2-5	TGTGCCAGCAGCCCAAACCGACTAGCGGGGGGTTGGTACCAAGAGACCCAGTACTTC	CASSPNRLAGGWYQETQYF
TRBV30	TRBD2	once	TRBJ2-1	TGTGCCTGGAGTGTCGGGACTAGCTCCTACAATGAGCAGTTCTTC	CAWSVGTSSYNEQFF
TRBV7-2	.	.	TRBJ2-1	TGTGCCAGCAGCGCTGACAGGTTGGGGCAGTTCTTC	CASSADRLGQFF
TRBV5-4	.	.	TRBJ1-1	TGTGCCAGTAGCACTGAAGCTTTCTTT	CASSTEAFF
TRBV7-6	.	.	TRBJ2-3	TGTGCCAGCAGTCCCGACGGCCACCGCGGGTATTTT	CASSPDGHRGYF
TRBV4-2	.	once	TRBJ2-3	TGTGCCAGCAGCCAGAATGTGTTGGGAGATACGCAGTATTTT	CASSQNVLGDTQYF
TRBV18	.	.	TRBJ1-2	TGTGCCAGCTCACCACTTAATGGCAGGGGAGCCAAGGATGGCTACACCTTC	CASSPLNGRGAKDGYTF
TRBV11-2	.	.	TRBJ1-6	TGTGCCAGCAGCTTAGATCTTACAAAACTAGATAGCTCCTATAATTCACCCCTCCACTTT	CASSLDLTKLDSSYNSPLHF
TRBV10-3	TRBD2	.	TRBJ2-1	TGTGCCATCAGGGAAGGACTAGCGGGAGTAATAAGGCGTGGCGAGCAGTTCTTC	CAIREGLAGVIRRGEQFF
TRBV2	.	.	TRBJ1-4	TGTGCCAGTCTCCGGGTCCCACGGGAAAAACTGTTTTTT	CASLRVPREKLFF
TRBV14	.	few	TRBJ1-2	TGTGCCAGCAGCCCGACAGGTGTCTATGGCTACACCTTC	CASSPTGVYGYTF
TRBV7-9	TRBD1	.	TRBJ1-2	TGTGCCAGCGGACAGGGAGTCTATGGCTACACCTTC	CASGQGVYGYTF
TRBV6-1	TRBD1	once	TRBJ2-5	TGTGCCAGCAGACAGGGGTTCGTAGAGACCCAGTACTTC	CASRQGFVETQYF
TRBV19	.	few	TRBJ2-3	TGTGCCAGTAGTATAGGGCAGAGGGCCCTTGGCTGGTATTTT	CASSIGQRALGWYF
TRBV6-1	.	.	TRBJ2-2	TGTGCCAGCAGCCAAGGACGGCTGAACACCGGGGAGCTGTTTTTT	CASSQGRLNTGELFF
TRBV11-2	.	.	TRBJ1-1	TGTGCCAGCAGCTTCGGGGCGAATGTGAACACTGAAGCTTTCTTT	CASSFGANVNTEAFF
TRBV10-3	.	.	TRBJ1-4	TGTGCCATCAGTGAGCCGACATCCATCGGACCGGGAAAACTGTTTTTT	CAISEPTSIGPGKLFF
TRBV7-9	.	.	TRBJ2-7	TGTGCCAGCAGCCCCTGGACACTTACCTACGAGCAGTACTTC	CASSPWTLTYEQYF
TRBV27	.	.	TRBJ1-2	TGTGCCAGCAGTTTTAAAACACCTAACTATGGCTACACCTTC	CASSFKTPNYGYTF
TRBV6-1	TRBD2	once	TRBJ2-5	TGTGCCAGCAGTGAAGCGTTACCGGGACTAGCGGTCCAAGAGACCCAGTACTTC	CASSEALPGLAVQETQYF
TRBV6-1	.	.	TRBJ2-6	TGTGCCAGCAGTGAAGCGAGGGGAGAATCCTCTGGGGCCAACGTCCTGACTTTC	CASSEARGESSGANVLTF
TRBV7-6	.	.	TRBJ1-3	TGTGCCAGCAGCTTAGGGCAGGGGCCCCGGTATGGAAACACCATATATTTT	CASSLGQGPRYGNTIYF